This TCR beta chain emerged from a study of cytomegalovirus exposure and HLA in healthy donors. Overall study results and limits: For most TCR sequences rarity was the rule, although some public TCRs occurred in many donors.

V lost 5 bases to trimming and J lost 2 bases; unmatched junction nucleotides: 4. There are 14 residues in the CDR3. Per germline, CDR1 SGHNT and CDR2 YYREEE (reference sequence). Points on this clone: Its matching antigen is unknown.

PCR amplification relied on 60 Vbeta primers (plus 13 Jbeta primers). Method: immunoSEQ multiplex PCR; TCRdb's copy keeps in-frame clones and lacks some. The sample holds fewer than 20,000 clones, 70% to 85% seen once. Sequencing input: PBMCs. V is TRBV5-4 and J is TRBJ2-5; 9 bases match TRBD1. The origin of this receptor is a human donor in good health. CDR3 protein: CASRATGGQETQYF. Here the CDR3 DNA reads TGTGCCAGCAGGGCGACAGGGGGGCAAGAGACCCAGTACTTC.